This TCR beta chain was found in a study of a mutant IDH1 vaccine in newly diagnosed glioma (dated by TCRdb to the early 2020s). Notes on the research overall: Vaccination started 4-6 weeks after radiotherapy alone, or was given together with temozolomide cycles in the groups whose treatment included chemotherapy. Of the 25 to 40 treated patients, roughly 60% were male and about 38% were female, and the mean age was approximately 41 years. Prior to enrollment, standard therapy consisting of radiotherapy alone, temozolomide alone, or radiochemotherapy with temozolomide had been administered to patients, with the combination being received by most patients. Visit V12 was the week-35 safety follow-up and visit V13 was the week-47 end of study. Six visits were used for peripheral blood collection: V03 (baseline), V05, V07, V10, V12 and V13. Longitudinal TCRB deep sequencing was done for 25 to 30 treated patients, wherever samples were available for exploratory analyses.

The library was produced with the immunoSEQ multiplex PCR assay. Following the manufacturer's protocol, the hsTCRB Kit was used to amplify rearranged TCR beta chain sequences. An Illumina MiSeq was used to sequence the TCRB libraries. The original pipeline was this. Demultiplexing, trimming and gene mapping were performed with the kit vendor's proprietary platform. TCRdb carries this immuneACCESS record with in-frame sequences only. Its versions omit some clonotypes, under half of them owing to an unresolved V gene in the studies checked, with the rest unexplained. That table supplies the V and J calls and clone size; D and trimming were determined from the DNA. The sample table records 30,000 to 35,000 clones; 75% to 95% of these occur just once. The ten largest account for approximately 5.1% of the sample. As for this clone: Which antigen it targets is not known. Qualities for individual bases were not recorded, and no much larger clone is one base off.

In light of the paper, this sample's time point label describes: week 47, end of study. Each vaccine dose was 300 ug of a 20-mer mutant IDH1 peptide in Montanide, given subcutaneously with topical imiquimod. Eight vaccinations were administered to patients in weeks 1, 3, 5, 7, 11, 15, 19 and 23, corresponding to visits V03 through V10. The donors had newly diagnosed IDH1-mutant astrocytomas of WHO grade 3 or 4 that showed loss of nuclear ATRX. The samples were drawn from NOA16, a multicentre, single-arm, open-label phase I trial in Germany that tested a mutant IDH1 peptide vaccine in humans for the first time. Genomic DNA for TCRB sequencing was isolated from EDTA blood with the DNeasy Blood and Tissue Kit. Beyond this particular receptor, the publication reports: Immune responses induced by the vaccine were seen in around 93% of patients across multiple MHC alleles. Availability determined which PBMC samples were chosen for TCRB deep sequencing. It was noted by the authors that analyses of patient blood samples could not be reproduced owing to sample limitations. Pseudoprogression seemed to be unrelated to changes in the top peripheral T cell clonotypes found by TCRB sequencing.

The sample was PBMCs, taken from a glioma patient whose treatment included an IDH1 peptide vaccine. The clonotype originates from a woman in her thirties or forties with glioma.

The nucleotide sequence reads TGTGCCAGCAGTTACACCTTAGGGGGCGAGCAGTACTTC. Translated, this gives CASSYTLGGEQYF. Recombination linked TRBV6-5 to TRBJ2-7; the best D guess is TRBD1, with 6 bases matching. Looking up the germline V gene yields CDR1 MNHEY and CDR2 SVGAGI. Including the terminal cysteine and phenylalanine, the CDR3 comprises 13 residues. The entry retains the CDR3 DNA only, 39 bases that are in frame from base 1. V is cut by 2 bases and J by 6 bases, and the space between the germline ends is 11 bases.